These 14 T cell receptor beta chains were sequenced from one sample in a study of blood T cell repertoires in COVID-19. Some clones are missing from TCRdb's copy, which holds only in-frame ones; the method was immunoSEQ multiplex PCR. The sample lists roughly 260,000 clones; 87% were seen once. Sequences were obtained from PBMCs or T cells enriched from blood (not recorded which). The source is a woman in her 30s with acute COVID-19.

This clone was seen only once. The DNA for the CDR3 is TGTGCCACCAGCAGAGATCCCCGGGAGGAAGCTTTCTTT. This codes for CATSRDPREEAFF. The V gene is TRBV15, the J gene TRBJ1-1; D is undetermined. Germline CDR1 LNHNV, CDR2 YYDKDF (reference sequence). The CDR3 has 13 amino acids. V gave up 0 bases and J gave up 8 bases, with 10 bases separating them.

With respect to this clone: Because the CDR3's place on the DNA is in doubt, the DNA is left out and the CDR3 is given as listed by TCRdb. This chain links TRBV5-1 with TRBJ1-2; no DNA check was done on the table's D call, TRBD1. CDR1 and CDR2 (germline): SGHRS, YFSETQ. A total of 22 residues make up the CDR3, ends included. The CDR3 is CASSGGTGLTMATPSVFYGYTF.

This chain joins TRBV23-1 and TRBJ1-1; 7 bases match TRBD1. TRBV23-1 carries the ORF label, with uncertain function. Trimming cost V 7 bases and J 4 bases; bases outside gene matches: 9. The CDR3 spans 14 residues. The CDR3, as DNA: TGCGCCAGCACCGCGACAGGGTGGGTCACTGAAGCTTTCTTT. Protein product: CASTATGWVTEAFF.

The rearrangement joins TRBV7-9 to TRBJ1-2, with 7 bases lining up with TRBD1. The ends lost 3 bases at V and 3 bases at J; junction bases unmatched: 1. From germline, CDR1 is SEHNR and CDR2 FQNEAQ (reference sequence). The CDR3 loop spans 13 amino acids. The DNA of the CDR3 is TGTGCCAGCAGCTTCACAGGGGACTATGGCTACACCTTC. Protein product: CASSFTGDYGYTF.

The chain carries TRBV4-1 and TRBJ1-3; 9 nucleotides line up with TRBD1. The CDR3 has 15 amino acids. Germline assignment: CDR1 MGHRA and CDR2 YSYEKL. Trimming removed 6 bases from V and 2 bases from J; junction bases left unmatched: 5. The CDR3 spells CASRRTGVPGNTIYF. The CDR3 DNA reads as TGCGCCAGCAGGCGGACAGGGGTCCCTGGAAACACCATATATTTT.

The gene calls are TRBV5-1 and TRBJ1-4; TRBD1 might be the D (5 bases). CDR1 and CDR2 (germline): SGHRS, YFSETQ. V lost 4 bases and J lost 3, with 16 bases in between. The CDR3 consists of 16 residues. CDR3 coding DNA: TGCGCCAGCAGCCTGGGAGTGGGGGAGGCTAATGAAAAACTGTTTTTT. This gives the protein CASSLGVGEANEKLFF.

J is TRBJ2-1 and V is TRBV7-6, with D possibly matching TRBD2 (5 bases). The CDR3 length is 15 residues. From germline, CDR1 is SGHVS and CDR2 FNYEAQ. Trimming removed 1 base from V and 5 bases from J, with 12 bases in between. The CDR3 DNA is TGTGCCAGCAGCTTAGGGCTAGCAATTGACAATGAGCAGTTCTTC. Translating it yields CASSLGLAIDNEQFF. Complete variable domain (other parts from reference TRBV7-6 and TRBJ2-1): GAGVSQSPRYKVTKRGQDVALRCDPISGHVSLYWYRQALGQGPEFLTYFNYEAQQDKSGLPNDRFSAERPEGSISTLTIQRTEQRDSAMYRCASSLGLAIDNEQFFGPGTRLTVL.

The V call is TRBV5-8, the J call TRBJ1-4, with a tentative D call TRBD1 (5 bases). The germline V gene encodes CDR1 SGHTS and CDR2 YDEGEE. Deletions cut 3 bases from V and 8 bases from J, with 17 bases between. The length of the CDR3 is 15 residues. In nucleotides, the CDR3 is TGTGCCAGCAGCTCTCGACAGCTCCTGGGGGAAAAACTGTTTTTT. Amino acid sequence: CASSSRQLLGEKLFF.

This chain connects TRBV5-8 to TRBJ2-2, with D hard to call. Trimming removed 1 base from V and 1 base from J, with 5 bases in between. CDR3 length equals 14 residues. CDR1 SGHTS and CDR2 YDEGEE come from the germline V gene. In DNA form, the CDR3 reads TGTGCCAGCAGCTTGACTCTGAACACCGGGGAGCTGTTTTTT. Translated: CASSLTLNTGELFF.

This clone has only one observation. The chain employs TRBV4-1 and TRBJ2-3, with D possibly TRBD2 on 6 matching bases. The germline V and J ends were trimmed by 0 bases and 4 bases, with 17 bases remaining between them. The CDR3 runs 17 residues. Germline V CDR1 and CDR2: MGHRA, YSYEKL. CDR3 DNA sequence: TGCGCCAGCAGCCAAGATCGGGCAGGACGGGAGTCAGATACGCAGTATTTT. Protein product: CASSQDRAGRESDTQYF.

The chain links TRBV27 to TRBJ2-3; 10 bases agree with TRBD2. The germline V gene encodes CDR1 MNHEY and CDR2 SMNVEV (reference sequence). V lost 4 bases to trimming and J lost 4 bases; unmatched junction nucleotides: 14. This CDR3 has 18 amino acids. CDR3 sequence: CASSSPTTLAGESDTQYF. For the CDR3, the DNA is TGTGCCAGCAGTTCCCCTACGACCCTAGCGGGGGAATCAGATACGCAGTATTTT.

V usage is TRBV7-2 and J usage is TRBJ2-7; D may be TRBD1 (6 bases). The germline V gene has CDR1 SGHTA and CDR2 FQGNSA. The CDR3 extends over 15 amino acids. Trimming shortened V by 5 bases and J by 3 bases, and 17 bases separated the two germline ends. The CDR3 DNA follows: TGTGCCAGCAGCCACACGGGACAACCCTACTACGAGCAGTACTTC. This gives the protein CASSHTGQPYYEQYF.

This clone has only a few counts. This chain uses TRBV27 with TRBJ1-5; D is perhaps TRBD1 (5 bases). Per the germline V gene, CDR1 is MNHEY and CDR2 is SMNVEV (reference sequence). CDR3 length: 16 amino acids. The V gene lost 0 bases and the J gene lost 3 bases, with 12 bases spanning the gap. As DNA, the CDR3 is TGTGCCAGCAGTTTATCGGGGGGGTCGTACAATCAGCCCCAGCATTTT. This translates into CASSLSGGSYNQPQHF.

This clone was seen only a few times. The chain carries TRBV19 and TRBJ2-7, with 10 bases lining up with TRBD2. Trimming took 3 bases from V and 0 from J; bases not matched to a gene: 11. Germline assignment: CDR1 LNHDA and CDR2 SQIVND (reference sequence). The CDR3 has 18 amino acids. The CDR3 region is CASSIDSGTSDSSYEQYF. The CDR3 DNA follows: TGTGCCAGTAGTATCGACTCCGGGACTAGCGACAGCTCCTACGAGCAGTACTTC.